This T cell receptor beta chain was captured by sequencing in a study of beta chain bispecific antibodies for T cell cancers. Study-level information: TRBV sequencing of surviving healthy T cells measured each family's depletion. Surface TRBV12 (TRBV12-3) was on Jurkat, TRBV5-5 on HPB-ALL. Study-level results: In these mixed samples, most targeted TRBV reads derived from the leukemia cell line.

V shed 5 bases and J shed 5 bases, with 21 bases lying between them. This CDR3 is built from 16 residues. Germline V gene lookup returns CDR1 SGHVS and CDR2 FNYEAQ. T cells were expanded from blood mononuclear cells for 3 to 4 days with anti-CD3 OKT3 or CD3/CD28 beads. Cocultures held approximately 50,000 normal T cells, approximately 50,000 targets, and bispecific antibody. The table lists this clonotype with many counts. Its antigen is not known. Each CDR3 protein gets one entry after TCRdb re-called the 5' RACE reads with MiXCR. The sample yields 20,000 to 25,000 distinct CDR3 sequences, approximately 2.4% seen once.

The V call is TRBV7-6, the J call TRBJ1-1; weak D call: TRBD1 (6 bases). The sample taken for sequencing was healthy donor T cells cultured with leukemia cells. The clonotype originates from a human donor in good health. Some clones in this sample may be carry-over from other donors' samples. The CDR3 region has the DNA TGTGCCAGCAGCATGTGGGTAGCAGGGGAGTCAACTGAAGCTTTCTTT. Its protein product is CASSMWVAGESTEAFF.